These 31 T cell receptor beta chains were sequenced from one sample in a study of cytomegalovirus exposure and HLA in healthy donors. PCR employed 60 Vbeta and 13 Jbeta primers. TCRdb's table, derived via immunoSEQ multiplex PCR, lists solely in-frame clones and lacks some. The table has under 150,000 clones, around 79% seen once. The sequenced sample was PBMCs. The receptors come from a woman in her twenties or thirties in good health and CMV-seronegative.

This chain connects TRBV5-1 to TRBJ2-7; D possibly corresponds to TRBD1 (6 bases). The CDR3 extends over 13 amino acids. CDR1 and CDR2 from the germline V gene are SGHRS and YFSETQ. V gave up 4 bases and J gave up 6 bases, with 14 bases separating them. The CDR3 DNA follows: TGCGCCAGCAGCCCCCAGCTGACAGGCGAGCAGTACTTC. Translating it yields CASSPQLTGEQYF.

The chain has TRBV5-1 and TRBJ2-2, with 7 bases that match TRBD1. Germline lookup yields CDR1 SGHRS and CDR2 YFSETQ. V dropped 3 bases and J dropped 3; count of bases not matched to a gene: 5. The length of the CDR3 is 15 residues. The CDR3 DNA follows: TGCGCCAGCAGCTCAGGGGGAAGGGACACCGGGGAGCTGTTTTTT. This translates into CASSSGGRDTGELFF.

This clone was seen a few times. The chain carries TRBV5-4 and TRBJ2-5, with TRBD1 identical over 8 bases. CDR3 size: 15 residues. V lost 3 bases and J lost 3; bases outside the gene matches: 7. Germline values: CDR1 SGHNT, CDR2 YYREEE (reference sequence). The CDR3 sequence: CASSYLGQGEETQYF. The DNA for the CDR3 is TGTGCCAGCAGCTACCTCGGACAGGGAGAAGAGACCCAGTACTTC.

J is TRBJ2-3 and V is TRBV5-6; maybe TRBD2 (6 bases). The CDR3 is 17 residues long. CDR1 SGHDT and CDR2 YYEEEE come from the germline V gene. The germline V and J ends were trimmed by 2 bases and 0 bases, with 16 bases remaining between them. The CDR3 nucleotides read TGTGCCAGCAGCTTACTATTCGGCGGGGAAAGCACAGATACGCAGTATTTT. It encodes CASSLLFGGESTDTQYF.

This sequence joins TRBV6-5 and TRBJ2-5, with unresolved D. The length of the CDR3 is 14 residues. V lost 1 base to trimming and J lost 2 bases, with 8 bases between them. Germline V lookup: CDR1 MNHEY, CDR2 SVGAGI. CDR3: CASSYLARQETQYF. The CDR3 bases are TGTGCCAGCAGTTACTTGGCTAGACAAGAGACCCAGTACTTC.

This chain links TRBV4-2 with TRBJ1-1; TRBD1 might be the D (6 bases). Looked up from germline, CDR1 is LGHNA and CDR2 is YNFKEQ. The V gene lost 1 base and the J gene lost 5 bases, with 14 bases spanning the gap. The CDR3 has 15 amino acids. CDR3 in amino acids: CASSQAPGGGTEAFF. In nucleotides, the CDR3 is TGTGCCAGCAGCCAAGCCCCGGGAGGGGGGACTGAAGCTTTCTTT.

The genes are TRBV9 and TRBJ1-1; 8 bases fit TRBD1. Germline-derived CDR1 and CDR2 are SGDLS and YYNGEE. The CDR3 spans 16 residues. Unmatched junction bases numbered 9, after V lost 4 bases and J lost 1 base. CDR3 coding DNA: TGTGCCAGCAGCTCATACAGGGGGGCGAAGAACACTGAAGCTTTCTTT. It codes for CASSSYRGAKNTEAFF.

CDR3 nucleotide sequence: TGTGCCAGCAGCACGGGACTAGCGGGGGACAATGAGCAGTTCTTC. Protein sequence: CASSTGLAGDNEQFF. The chain links TRBV7-3 to TRBJ2-1; 14 bases line up with TRBD2. V trimming: 5 bases; J trimming: 5 bases; junction bases outside the gene matches: 2. Germline CDR1 reads SGHTA; CDR2 reads FQGTGA. The CDR3 loop spans 15 amino acids.

The chain uses TRBV18 and TRBJ1-4; no reliable D call. Germline V lookup: CDR1 KGHSH, CDR2 LQKENI. The CDR3 length is 15 residues. V was cut by 0 bases and J by 7 bases, with 12 bases left in between. CDR3 sequence reads: CASSPPGVPGEKLFF. The CDR3 nucleotides are TGTGCCAGCTCACCACCCGGTGTCCCGGGTGAAAAACTGTTTTTT.

The chain employs TRBV13 and TRBJ1-3; TRBD1 matches at 8 bases. CDR1 PRHDT and CDR2 FYEKMQ come from the germline V gene (reference sequence). CDR3 length: 14 amino acids. V shed 6 bases, J shed 4 bases, and the junction held 5 bases outside the gene matches. DNA for the CDR3: TGTGCCAGCAGATCATGGGACAGGGGAAACACCATATATTTT. Translating it yields CASRSWDRGNTIYF.

J is TRBJ2-7 and V is TRBV10-3, with 9 positions matching TRBD1. The germline V gene has CDR1 ENHRY and CDR2 SYGVKD. CDR3 length: 14 amino acids. The J segment lost 2 bases and the V segment lost 5 bases, leaving 4 bases of the junction unmatched. The CDR3 sequence: CAISLDRGPYEQYF. In DNA form, the CDR3 reads TGTGCCATCAGTCTGGACAGGGGTCCCTACGAGCAGTACTTC.

V gene TRBV28 combines with J gene TRBJ1-2; 10 nucleotides align to TRBD1. After removal of 4 bases from V and 8 bases from J, the junction contained 16 bases not matched to a gene. This CDR3 contains 17 residues. The germline gives CDR1 MDHEN, CDR2 SYDVKM. The CDR3 coding sequence is TGTGCCAGCAGTTCTCTTGGTGGTTGGACAGGGGGTCTCGGCTACACCTTC. It yields the protein CASSSLGGWTGGLGYTF.

The rearrangement joins TRBV7-2 to TRBJ1-2; 10 nucleotides align to TRBD1. The V gene's germline CDR1 is SGHTA and CDR2 FQGNSA. The CDR3 covers 16 residues. V lost 4 bases to trimming and J lost 8 bases; unmatched junction nucleotides: 13. DNA of the CDR3: TGTGCCAGCAGCTCACACCGAGACAGGGGGCTTTGGGGCTACACCTTC. It is translated as CASSSHRDRGLWGYTF.

Here the CDR3 DNA reads TGTGCCAGCAGTGGCCTTCAGGGGGGGAACACTGAAGCTTTCTTT. Protein sequence: CASSGLQGGNTEAFF. The chain employs TRBV2 and TRBJ1-1; 7 nucleotides align to TRBD1. This CDR3 comprises 15 residues. J lost 1 base, V lost 4 bases, and 6 bases had no gene match. The V gene's germline CDR1 is SNHLY and CDR2 FYNNEI.

The chain recombines TRBV5-1 with TRBJ1-1; D unclear. The CDR3 runs to 12 residues. From germline, CDR1 is SGHRS and CDR2 YFSETQ. Trimming left V 5 bases short and J 5 bases short, with 10 bases between. The chain's CDR3 is CASRFDTTEAFF. Here the CDR3 DNA reads TGCGCCAGCAGATTTGACACGACTGAAGCTTTCTTT.

Here the CDR3 reads CASSQGRATSEQYF. The CDR3 DNA follows: TGCGCCAGCAGCCAAGGGAGAGCCACTAGCGAGCAGTACTTC. The V and J genes are TRBV4-1 and TRBJ2-7; D might be TRBD2 (5 bases). CDR3 length: 14 residues. In germline, CDR1 is MGHRA, CDR2 YSYEKL. Between the trimmed V and J ends, which lost 1 base and 6 bases, there was a span of 13 bases.

The chain is built from TRBV5-1 and TRBJ2-2; 7 bases match TRBD2. Germline V gene sequence: CDR1 SGHRS, CDR2 YFSETQ. CDR3 size: 18 residues. With 0 bases clipped from V and 3 bases from J, the junction kept 11 bases outside the gene matches. CDR3: CASSLAQGSGAYTGELFF. The CDR3 coding sequence is TGCGCCAGCAGCTTGGCCCAAGGAAGCGGGGCATACACCGGGGAGCTGTTTTTT.

The gene calls are TRBV12-5 and TRBJ2-3, with no clear D. The V end was cut by 1 base, the J end by 5 bases, with 16 bases between. The CDR3 has 16 amino acids. From germline, CDR1 is LGHNT and CDR2 FRNRAP. The CDR3 nucleotides read TGTGCTAGTGGTTTGGGCCACGCATTCACGGGAGATACGCAGTATTTT. The encoded protein is CASGLGHAFTGDTQYF.

The rearrangement uses TRBV6-5 and TRBJ1-6; TRBD1 matches 7 bases. The ends lost 4 bases at V and 7 bases at J; junction bases unmatched: 7. Per germline, CDR1 MNHEY and CDR2 SVGAGI. The CDR3 contains 15 residues. The CDR3 loop is CASSFLTGANSPLHF. As DNA, the CDR3 is TGTGCCAGCAGTTTTCTCACAGGGGCCAATTCACCCCTCCACTTT.

This rearrangement joins TRBV7-3 to TRBJ2-7; possible D gene TRBD1, 7 bases. CDR1 and CDR2 (germline): SGHTA, FQGTGA. CDR3 length: 14 amino acids. V was cut by 5 bases and J by 3 bases, with 14 bases left in between. CDR3 nucleotide sequence: TGTGCCAGCAGCCAGGGGGGTAGGGGCTACGAGCAGTACTTC. Translation gives CASSQGGRGYEQYF.

In this sample, this clone turned up once. This sequence joins TRBV19 and TRBJ1-1, with 9 positions matching TRBD1. CDR1 and CDR2 from the germline V gene are LNHDA and SQIVND (reference sequence). CDR3 length: 14 residues. Trimming at V came to 5 bases and at J to 4 bases, leaving 5 bases not matched to a gene. DNA for the CDR3: TGTGCCAGTAGTGCCTGGACAGGGGCCACTGAAGCTTTCTTT. Protein product: CASSAWTGATEAFF.

This chain uses TRBV11-2 with TRBJ1-1, with D unresolved. This CDR3 has 15 amino acids. V shed 0 bases and J shed 10 bases, with 18 bases lying between them. From germline, CDR1 is SGHAT and CDR2 FQNNGV. In DNA form, the CDR3 reads TGTGCCAGCAGCTTAGAGTCCCTAAGGGCAAGCGGAGCTTTCTTT. The encoded protein is CASSLESLRASGAFF.

There are a few counts of this clone. The V call is TRBV7-6, the J call TRBJ2-7, with 9 positions matching TRBD2. Germline V gives CDR1 SGHVS, CDR2 FNYEAQ. CDR3 length equals 15 residues. V shed 4 bases, J shed 2 bases, and the junction held 6 bases outside the gene matches. Here the CDR3 reads CASSSQLAGTYEQYF. CDR3 coding DNA: TGTGCCAGCAGCTCCCAACTAGCGGGTACCTACGAGCAGTACTTC.

Written as DNA, the CDR3 is TGTGCCAGCAGCTTAGATCGGGGATCCTACGAGCAGTACTTC. Translation gives CASSLDRGSYEQYF. This chain connects TRBV11-2 to TRBJ2-7, with D perhaps matching TRBD2 (5 bases). This CDR3 is built from 14 residues. CDR1 and CDR2 from the germline V gene are SGHAT and FQNNGV. Trimming took off 0 bases at V and 1 base at J, with 7 bases between the two ends.

V gene TRBV6-1 combines with J gene TRBJ1-3; 7 bases match TRBD1. Trimming took 3 bases from V and 0 from J; bases not matched to a gene: 5. CDR1 and CDR2 (germline): MNHNS, SASEGT. The CDR3 sequence is 16 residues long. The CDR3 nucleotides are TGTGCCAGCAGTGATACAGGGACAGCCTCTGGAAACACCATATATTTT. This sequence encodes CASSDTGTASGNTIYF.

The rearrangement uses TRBV6-5 and TRBJ1-3; D gene ambiguous. The germline gives CDR1 MNHEY, CDR2 SVGAGI. There are 12 residues in the CDR3. Trimming took 4 bases from V and 5 from J, leaving 6 bases between them. CDR3 sequence: CASSSRRNTIYF. The CDR3 nucleotides are TGTGCCAGCAGTTCCCGTCGAAACACCATATATTTT.

This chain uses TRBV9 with TRBJ1-4; 8 nucleotides agree with TRBD1. Losses at the gene ends were 0 bases for V and 8 bases for J; bases not matched to a gene: 9. The CDR3 covers 16 residues. CDR1 and CDR2 from the germline V gene are SGDLS and YYNGEE. CDR3 in amino acids: CASSVGGRGLKEKLFF. CDR3 in DNA: TGTGCCAGCAGCGTAGGGGGCAGGGGGCTTAAAGAAAAACTGTTTTTT.

The chain joins TRBV7-8 to TRBJ1-1, with D tentatively TRBD1 (5 bases). The CDR3 has 15 amino acids. V lost 2 bases to trimming and J lost 4 bases, with 14 bases between them. Germline lookup yields CDR1 SGHVS and CDR2 FQNEAQ. The CDR3 DNA reads as TGTGCCAGCAGCTTAAGGTCAGGGCCCGGCACTGAAGCTTTCTTT. The encoded protein is CASSLRSGPGTEAFF.

The chain couples TRBV4-1 to TRBJ2-1; 14 bases line up with TRBD2. With 0 bases clipped from V and 8 bases from J, the junction kept 6 bases outside the gene matches. CDR1 is MGHRA and CDR2 is YSYEKL in the germline V gene. The CDR3 is 17 residues long. The CDR3 here is CASSQERLAGGQDEQFF. The CDR3 DNA sequence: TGCGCCAGCAGCCAAGAGAGACTAGCGGGGGGGCAGGATGAGCAGTTCTTC.

The genes are TRBV2 and TRBJ1-6, with a tentative D call TRBD1 (5 bases). The V end lost 3 bases, the J end lost 10 bases, and 13 bases lay between the germline ends. The CDR3 extends over 14 amino acids. Looked up from germline, CDR1 is SNHLY and CDR2 is FYNNEI. The CDR3 nucleotides are TGTGCCAGCAGTGACTGGACAACCCGCTCACCCCTCCACTTT. The encoded protein is CASSDWTTRSPLHF.

The gene calls are TRBV7-3 and TRBJ1-1; D perhaps matches TRBD1 (5 bases). The CDR3 has 16 residues. Germline V gene data show CDR1 as SGHTA and CDR2 as FQGTGA. Trimming took 0 bases from V and 8 from J, leaving 19 bases between them. The CDR3 reads CASSLTSWDSWGEAFF. In nucleotides, the CDR3 is TGTGCCAGCAGCTTAACTTCCTGGGACTCCTGGGGGGAAGCTTTCTTT.